This T cell receptor beta chain derives from a study of PD-L1 blockade in urothelial cancer. The wider study: Starting around 2014, patients were given atezolizumab (1,200 mg intravenously every 3 weeks).

The patients had locally advanced or metastatic urothelial carcinoma. The CDR3 runs to 15 residues. Germline lookup yields CDR1 LNHDA and CDR2 SQIVND (reference sequence). V was pared by 8 bases and J by 4 bases, with 20 bases between. The templates were synthetic TCR analogs, and they were spiked into each PCR. This table comes from immunoSEQ multiplex PCR, and its TCRdb copy is limited to in-frame clones, with some not included. The sample records roughly 100,000 clones, roughly 84% being singletons. The sequence was obtained from a man aged 45 to 65 with urothelial cancer. Here the sequenced sample was PBMCs, taken around atezolizumab (anti-PD-L1) treatment. This sequence joins TRBV19 and TRBJ1-1, with a possible D match to TRBD1 (6 bases). The CDR3 DNA reads TGTGCCAGTCGATCAGGGGTACTTACCCGCACTGAAGCTTTCTTT. Translating gives CASRSGVLTRTEAFF. The variable domain in full, with the rest retrieved from reference TRBV19 and TRBJ1-1, is DGGITQSPKYLFRKEGQNVTLSCEQNLNHDAMYWYRQDPGQGLRLIYYSQIVNDFQKGDIAEGYSVSREKKESFPLTVTSAQKNPTAFYLCASRSGVLTRTEAFFGQGTRLTVV.